Listed below are T cell receptor beta chains from one sample, sequenced in a study of T-cell reconstitution after alpha-beta-depleted transplantation in children. Each CDR3 protein is one row after TCRdb ran MiXCR on the PCR reads. The table shows hundreds of thousands of distinct CDR3 sequences, with roughly 13% occurring only once. This material consisted of PBMCs, taken before TCRalphabeta/CD19-depleted stem cell transplant. The receptors come from a girl aged 2 to 10 with congenital amegakaryocytic thrombocytopenia, due to receive a stem cell transplant. Both conserved end residues are part of each CDR3. The D gene is left open where the match is weak. Size is stated for part of the rows, as once, few or many counts, or as a class when the clone is expanded.

abundance	v_gene	d_gene	j_gene	CDR3nt	CDR3aa
many	TRBV5-1	TRBD2	TRBJ2-7	TGCGCCAGCACTAGGGAGGGCCGGGTATACGAGCAGTACTTC	CASTREGRVYEQYF
-	TRBV28	TRBD2	TRBJ2-7	TGTGCCAGCACGAATCTAGCGGGGGCCTACGAGCAGTACTTC	CASTNLAGAYEQYF
few	TRBV5-1	-	TRBJ2-5	TGCGCCAGCAGCTTGTATGTGTTGGGTCCGGGACCCCAAGAGACCCAGTACTTC	CASSLYVLGPGPQETQYF
-	TRBV5-6	TRBD2	TRBJ2-2	TGTGCCAGCAGCCTCCTGGGACTAGATGGGGAGCTGTTTTTT	CASSLLGLDGELFF
many	TRBV28	-	TRBJ2-7	TGTGCCAGCAGTTTACTCGCGTCTCCCAACGGGAACGAGCAGTACTTC	CASSLLASPNGNEQYF
few	TRBV20-1	-	TRBJ2-3	TGCAGTGCAGGGCGGGAAGGGTGGCAGGCAGATACGCAGTATTTT	CSAGREGWQADTQYF
many	TRBV10-3	TRBD2	TRBJ2-3	TGTGCCACGCGAGGTTGGGAAGCGGGAGGTCTCACAGATACGCAGTATTTT	CATRGWEAGGLTDTQYF
few	TRBV12-3/TRBV12-4	-	TRBJ2-1	TGTGCCAGCAGTCCCCTAGTGGCCCGCAATGAGCAGTTCTTC	CASSPLVARNEQFF
-	TRBV7-8	TRBD2	TRBJ2-7	TGTGCCAGCAGCCCTTTCGGGGGGACTAGGTCCTCCGAGCAGTACTTC	CASSPFGGTRSSEQYF
few	TRBV5-1	-	TRBJ2-1	TGCGCCAGCAGCCCCACTAGGGGTGATTACAATGAGCAGTTCTTC	CASSPTRGDYNEQFF
few	TRBV12-3/TRBV12-4	-	TRBJ2-7	TGTGCCAGCAGTTTACCCGGGGGTCACGAGCAGTACTTC	CASSLPGGHEQYF
many	TRBV11-2	-	TRBJ2-1	TGTGCCAGCAGCAATGGGTTATACAATGAGCAGTTCTTC	CASSNGLYNEQFF
many	TRBV7-8	TRBD1	TRBJ2-7	TGTGCCAGCAGCTTAATAGGTGGGACAGGGATCAGCGAGCAGTACTTC	CASSLIGGTGISEQYF
many	TRBV29-1	TRBD2	TRBJ2-1	TGCAGCGTTGGGAAAGCGGGACGATACAATGAGCAGTTCTTC	CSVGKAGRYNEQFF
-	TRBV18	-	TRBJ1-5	TGTGCCAGCTCACCGTTCAGCGGAGACAGACACTCGAATCAGCCCCAGCATTTT	CASSPFSGDRHSNQPQHF
many	TRBV20-1	TRBD1	TRBJ1-4	TGCAGTGCCACGACGGGACAGTCAATGAGAAAACTGTTTTTT	CSATTGQSMRKLFF
-	TRBV4-1	TRBD2	TRBJ2-7	TGCGCCAGCAGCCAAGATCGGAGACTAGCGGGAGAAGACAACGAGCAGTACTTC	CASSQDRRLAGEDNEQYF
-	TRBV5-1	TRBD1	TRBJ1-5	TGCGCCAGCAGCTTGGAAGGGGGCGTTCAGCCCCAGCATTTT	CASSLEGGVQPQHF
many	TRBV7-6	-	TRBJ2-6	TGTGCCAGCAGCTTAATTGCCTCTGGGGCCAACGTCCTGACTTTC	CASSLIASGANVLTF
-	TRBV6-2/TRBV6-3	-	TRBJ2-2	TGTGCCAGCAGTTACCTCCCTCCCTCGAGCACCGGGGAGCTGTTTTTT	CASSYLPPSSTGELFF
-	TRBV29-1	-	TRBJ2-7	TGCAGCGTTGAAGTTGCGGGACAGAGCTCCTACGAGCAGTACTTC	CSVEVAGQSSYEQYF
-	TRBV12-3/TRBV12-4	TRBD1	TRBJ2-2	TGTGCCAGCAGCCTTGACAGGGGTTGGGGGGAGCTGTTTTTT	CASSLDRGWGELFF
-	TRBV7-7	TRBD2	TRBJ2-1	TGTGCCAGCAGCTTGACTAGCGGGAATGGGAATGAGCAGTTCTTC	CASSLTSGNGNEQFF
few	TRBV12-3/TRBV12-4	-	TRBJ2-1	TGTGCCAGCATCCTAGAGGGTACATCGTGGGGTGAGCAGTTCTTC	CASILEGTSWGEQFF
few	TRBV15	-	TRBJ2-5	TGTGCCACCAGCAGAGACCTGATACAAGAGACCCAGTACTTC	CATSRDLIQETQYF
many	TRBV20-1	-	TRBJ1-1	TGCAGTGCTAGCGAGGGGGGCCTGAACACTGAAGCTTTCTTT	CSASEGGLNTEAFF
many	TRBV7-9	-	TRBJ2-7	TGTGCCAGCAGCACAGACTCGATTAGGGTCGAGCAGTACTTC	CASSTDSIRVEQYF
many	TRBV12-3/TRBV12-4	-	TRBJ1-6	TGTGCCAGCAGTGCGCACAGTTACCAAAGTCGGGCCCTCCACTTT	CASSAHSYQSRALHF
-	TRBV5-1	TRBD2	TRBJ2-7	TGCGCCAGCAGCTTGGTGCCGGACAGACTACTAGCGGGCCGATCCTACGAGCAGTACTTC	CASSLVPDRLLAGRSYEQYF
many	TRBV20-1	TRBD1	TRBJ2-7	TGCAGTGCTAGAGATTGGGACAGCCCCTACGAGCAGTACTTC	CSARDWDSPYEQYF
-	TRBV12-3/TRBV12-4	-	TRBJ1-3	TGTGCCAGCAGGTCCGCCGATACTGGAAACACCATATATTTT	CASRSADTGNTIYF
many	TRBV6-5	-	TRBJ2-4	TGTGCCAGCAGTTCGACTAGACTAGCCAAAAACATTCAGTACTTC	CASSSTRLAKNIQYF
-	TRBV5-1	TRBD1	TRBJ2-5	TGCGCCAGCAGCCGTGAGACAGGGGCGGAAGAGACCCAGTACTTC	CASSRETGAEETQYF